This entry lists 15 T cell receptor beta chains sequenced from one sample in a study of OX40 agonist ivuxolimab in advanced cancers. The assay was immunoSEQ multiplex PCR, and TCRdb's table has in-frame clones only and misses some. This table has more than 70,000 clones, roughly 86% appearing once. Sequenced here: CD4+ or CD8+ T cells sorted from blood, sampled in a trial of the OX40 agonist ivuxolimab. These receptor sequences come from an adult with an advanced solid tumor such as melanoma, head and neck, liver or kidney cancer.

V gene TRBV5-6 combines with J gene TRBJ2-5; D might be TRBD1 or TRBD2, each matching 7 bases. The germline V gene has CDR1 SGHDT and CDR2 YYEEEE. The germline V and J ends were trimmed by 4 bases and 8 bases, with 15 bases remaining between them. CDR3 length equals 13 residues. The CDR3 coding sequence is TGTGCCAGCAGCCTGGGACAGCGGGATACCCAGTACTTC. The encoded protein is CASSLGQRDTQYF.

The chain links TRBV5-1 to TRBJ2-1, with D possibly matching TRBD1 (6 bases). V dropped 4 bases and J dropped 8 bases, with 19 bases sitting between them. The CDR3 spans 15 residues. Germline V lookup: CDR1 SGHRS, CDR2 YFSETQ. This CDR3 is CASSVNRAGADEQFF. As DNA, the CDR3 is TGCGCCAGCAGCGTCAACAGGGCAGGGGCCGATGAGCAGTTCTTC.

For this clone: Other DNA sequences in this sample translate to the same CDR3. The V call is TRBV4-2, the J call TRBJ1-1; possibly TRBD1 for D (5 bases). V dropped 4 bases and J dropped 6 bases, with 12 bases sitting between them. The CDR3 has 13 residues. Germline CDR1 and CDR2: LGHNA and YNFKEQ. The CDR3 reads CASSREGQAEAFF. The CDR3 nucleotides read TGTGCCAGCAGCCGGGAGGGGCAGGCTGAAGCTTTCTTT.

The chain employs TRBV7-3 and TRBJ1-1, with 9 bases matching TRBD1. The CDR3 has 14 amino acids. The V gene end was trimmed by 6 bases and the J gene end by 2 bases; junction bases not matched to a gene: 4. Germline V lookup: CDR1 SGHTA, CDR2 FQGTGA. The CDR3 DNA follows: TGTGCCAGCAGGGCGGGACAGGGTAACACTGAAGCTTTCTTT. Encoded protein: CASRAGQGNTEAFF.

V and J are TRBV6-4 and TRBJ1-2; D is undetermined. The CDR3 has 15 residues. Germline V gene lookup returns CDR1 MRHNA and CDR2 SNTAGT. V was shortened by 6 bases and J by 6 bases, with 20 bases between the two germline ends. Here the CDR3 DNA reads TGTGCCAGCAGCCAAAGTGCCTTAACGTGGCATGGCTACACCTTC. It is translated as CASSQSALTWHGYTF.

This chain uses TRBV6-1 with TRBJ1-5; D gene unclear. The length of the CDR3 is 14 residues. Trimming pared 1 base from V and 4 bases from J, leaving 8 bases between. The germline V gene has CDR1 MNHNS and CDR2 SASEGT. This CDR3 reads CASSEVGPNQPQHF. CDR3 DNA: TGTGCCAGCAGTGAAGTCGGTCCAAATCAGCCCCAGCATTTT.

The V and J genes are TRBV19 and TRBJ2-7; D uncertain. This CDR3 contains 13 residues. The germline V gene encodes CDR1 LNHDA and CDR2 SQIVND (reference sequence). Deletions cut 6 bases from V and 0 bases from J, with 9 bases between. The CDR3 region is CASRDPFSYEQYF. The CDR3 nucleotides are TGTGCCAGTAGGGACCCATTCTCCTACGAGCAGTACTTC.

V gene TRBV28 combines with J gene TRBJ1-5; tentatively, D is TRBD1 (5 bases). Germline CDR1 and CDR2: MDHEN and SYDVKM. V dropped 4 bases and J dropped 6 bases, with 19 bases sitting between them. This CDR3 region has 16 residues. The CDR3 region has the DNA TGTGCCAGCAGTTCCCCGGGGGAGGGACGGGGTCAGCCCCAGCATTTT. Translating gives CASSSPGEGRGQPQHF.

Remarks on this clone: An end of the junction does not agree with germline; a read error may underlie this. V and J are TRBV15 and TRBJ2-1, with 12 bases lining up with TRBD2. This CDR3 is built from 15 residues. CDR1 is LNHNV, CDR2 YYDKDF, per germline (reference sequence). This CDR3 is CATSPIRASGRGVLF. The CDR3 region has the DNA TGTGCCACCAGCCCAATCCGGGCTAGCGGGAGGGGGGTGCTCTTC.

DNA of the CDR3: TGTGCCAGCAGTGAACGGACTAGCTTCGGGGAGCAGTTCTTC. It encodes CASSERTSFGEQFF. V is TRBV25-1 and J is TRBJ2-1; TRBD2 matches at 8 bases. Trimming cost V 2 bases and J 10 bases; bases outside gene matches: 7. The CDR3 spans 14 residues. Germline V CDR1 and CDR2: MGHDK, SYGVNS.

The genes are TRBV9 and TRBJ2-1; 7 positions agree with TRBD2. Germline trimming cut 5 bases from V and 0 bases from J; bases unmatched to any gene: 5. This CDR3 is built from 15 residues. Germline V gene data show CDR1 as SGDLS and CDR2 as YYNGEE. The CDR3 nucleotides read TGTGCCAGCAGAGAAGCGGGGAGCTCCTACAATGAGCAGTTCTTC. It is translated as CASREAGSSYNEQFF.

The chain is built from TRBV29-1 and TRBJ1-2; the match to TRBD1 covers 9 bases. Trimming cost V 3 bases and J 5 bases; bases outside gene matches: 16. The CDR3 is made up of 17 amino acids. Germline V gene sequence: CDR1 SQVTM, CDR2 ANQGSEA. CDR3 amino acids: CSVERRRPGTGLYGYTF. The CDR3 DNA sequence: TGCAGCGTTGAGAGGAGGAGGCCCGGGACAGGGTTGTATGGCTACACCTTC. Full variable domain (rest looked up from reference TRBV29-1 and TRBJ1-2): SAVISQKPSRDICQRGTSLTIQCQVDSQVTMMFWYRQQPGQSLTLIATANQGSEATYESGFVIDKFPISRPNLTFSTLTVSNMSPEDSSIYLCSVERRRPGTGLYGYTFGSGTRLTVV.

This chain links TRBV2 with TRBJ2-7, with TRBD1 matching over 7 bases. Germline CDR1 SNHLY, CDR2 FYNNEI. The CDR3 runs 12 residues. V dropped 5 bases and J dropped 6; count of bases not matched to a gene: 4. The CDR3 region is CASSYGTVEQYF. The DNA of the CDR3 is TGTGCCAGCAGTTATGGGACAGTCGAGCAGTACTTC.

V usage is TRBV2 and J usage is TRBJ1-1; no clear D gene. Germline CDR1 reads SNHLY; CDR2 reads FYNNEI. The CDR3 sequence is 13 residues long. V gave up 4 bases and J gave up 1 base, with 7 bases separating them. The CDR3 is CASSGRQNTEAFF. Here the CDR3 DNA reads TGTGCCAGCAGTGGTCGACAGAACACTGAAGCTTTCTTT.

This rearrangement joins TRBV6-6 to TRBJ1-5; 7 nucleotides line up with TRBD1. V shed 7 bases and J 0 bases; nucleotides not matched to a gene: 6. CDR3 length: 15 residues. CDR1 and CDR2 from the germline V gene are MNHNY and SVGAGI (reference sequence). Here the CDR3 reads CASNPQGLSNQPQHF. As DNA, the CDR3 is TGTGCCAGCAACCCACAGGGGCTTAGCAATCAGCCCCAGCATTTT.